The sequence of this TCR beta chain was determined in a study of T cells expressing NK-cell markers. The wider study: Repertoire data for TCR beta were derived from sorted T cells (CD3+CD56+NKG2C+, CD3+CD56+NKG2C- and CD3+CD56-NKG2C+).

No DNA is given; TCRdb re-called the 5' RACE reads and lists each CDR3 protein once. The sample is made up of 250,000 or so distinct CDR3 sequences, and the top ten hold around 4.2% of it. CDR3 length: 15 amino acids. The V gene's germline CDR1 is SGHDT and CDR2 YYEEEE. Material for sequencing was blood T cells: a sorted CD56 or NKG2C T cell subset, CD4+ or CD8+ T cells, or bulk PBMC T cells (not recorded which). The clonotype was recovered from a woman aged 18 to 75 in good health. The V and J genes are TRBV5-6 and TRBJ2-3. This CDR3 reads CASSWDTPSADTQYF.